This T cell receptor (beta chain) was captured by sequencing in a study of T cells in Graves' hyperthyroidism and ophthalmopathy. Study results and caveats: Researchers found most expanded thyroid clonotypes above 0.001 in blood as well.

This clonotype was found many times. Its antigen is unknown. Amplified TCR beta CDR3 regions derived from RNA transcripts. HTBI primers were used for first-round RT-PCR of the TCR CDR3. TCRdb called the multiplex PCR reads again in MiXCR, with one record for every CDR3 protein. The sample lists around 700,000 distinct CDR3 sequences; around 19% were seen once. Lactation, pregnancy, other autoimmune disease or uncontrolled infection led to exclusion of patients. Diagnoses were established using clinical symptoms, serum thyroxine and TRAb, thyroid ultrasound and orbital computed tomography. This CDR3 spans 14 amino acids. CDR1 and CDR2 from the germline V gene are SGDLS and YYNGEE. Trimming took 4 bases from V and 6 from J; bases not matched to a gene: 9.

The TCR sequence derives from a woman aged 45-60 years with Graves' hyperthyroidism that later progressed to Graves' ophthalmopathy. The chain carries TRBV9 and TRBJ1-1; 7 nucleotides agree with TRBD1. Input material: blood. The CDR3 sequence: CASSQTTGSSEAFF. The DNA for the CDR3 is TGTGCCAGCAGCCAAACGACAGGGTCTTCTGAAGCTTTCTTT. Full variable domain (rest looked up from reference TRBV9 and TRBJ1-1): DSGVTQTPKHLITATGQRVTLRCSPRSGDLSVYWYQQSLDQGLQFLIQYYNGEERAKGNILERFSAQQFPDLHSELNLSSLELGDSALYFCASSQTTGSSEAFFGQGTRLTVV.